This record looks at one TCR beta chain sequence and its context. Antigen specificity is unknown. The CDR3 has 16 residues. Germline lookup yields CDR1 SQVTM and CDR2 ANQGSEA. These data are taken from a study of monozygotic twins with inflammatory bowel disease. Template switching introduced UMIs that contain a 6-nucleotide sample barcode. TCRdb re-called the 5' RACE reads and catalogs CDR3 proteins one per entry, DNA excluded. The listing contains 400,000 or so distinct CDR3 sequences. Study observations and caveats: Clonotypes shared with others were fewer in IBD patients than in healthy twins, especially with disease activity.

The source is a human donor with ulcerative colitis or Crohn's disease, or a healthy co-twin of an affected twin (not recorded which). The V call is TRBV29-1, the J call TRBJ2-1; TCRdb's D call of TRBD2 is untestable without DNA. Material: blood. This chain's CDR3 is CSVERGTSGTYNEQFF.